This TCR beta chain was found in a study of T cell responses to AZD1222 COVID-19 vaccine. Findings and limits, study-wide: Repertoires were obtained solely post-peak T cell response. Unmutated variant regions are reportedly targeted by nearly half of spike-specific TCRs.

Libraries were prepared by immunoSEQ multiplex PCR; TCRdb keeps only in-frame clonotypes and omits some of them. The sample lists roughly 100,000 clones, 90% occurring once. The CDR3 spans 16 residues. V dropped 0 bases and J dropped 7; count of bases not matched to a gene: 7. The V gene's germline CDR1 is MNHNY and CDR2 SVGAGI (reference sequence). Details on this clone: Its specificity is unknown.

This chain links TRBV6-6 with TRBJ1-5; TRBD1 aligns across 9 bases. This receptor was taken from an adult who received the AZD1222 COVID-19 vaccine. Material: peripheral blood, obtained 28 days after the second AZD1222 dose. The CDR3 DNA reads as TGTGCCAGCAGTTACTCGTCGGGACAGGGAGGACAGCCCCAGCATTTT. It yields the protein CASSYSSGQGGQPQHF.